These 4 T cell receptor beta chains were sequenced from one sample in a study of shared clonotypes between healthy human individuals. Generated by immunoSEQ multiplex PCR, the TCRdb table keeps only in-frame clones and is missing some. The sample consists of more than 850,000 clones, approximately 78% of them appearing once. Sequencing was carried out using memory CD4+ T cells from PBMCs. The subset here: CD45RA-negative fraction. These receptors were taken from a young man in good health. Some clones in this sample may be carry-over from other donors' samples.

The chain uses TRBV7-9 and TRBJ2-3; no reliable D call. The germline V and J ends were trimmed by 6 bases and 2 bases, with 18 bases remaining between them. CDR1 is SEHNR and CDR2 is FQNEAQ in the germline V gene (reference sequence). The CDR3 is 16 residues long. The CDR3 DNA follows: TGTGCCAGCAGAGGGTTTGCGGCCGGGTTCACAGATACGCAGTATTTT. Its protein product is CASRGFAAGFTDTQYF.

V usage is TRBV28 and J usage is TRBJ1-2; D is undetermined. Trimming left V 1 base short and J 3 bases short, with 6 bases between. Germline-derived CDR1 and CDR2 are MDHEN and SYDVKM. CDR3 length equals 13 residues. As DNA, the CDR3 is TGTGCCAGCAGTTTATTGAGGGACTATGGCTACACCTTC. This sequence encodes CASSLLRDYGYTF.

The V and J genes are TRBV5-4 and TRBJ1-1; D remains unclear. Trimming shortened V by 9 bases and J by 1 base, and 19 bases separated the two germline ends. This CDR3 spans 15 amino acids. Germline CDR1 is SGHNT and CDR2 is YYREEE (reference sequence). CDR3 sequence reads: CATLRSVRENTEAFF. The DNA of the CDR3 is TGTGCCACCCTGAGGTCGGTCCGGGAGAACACTGAAGCTTTCTTT.

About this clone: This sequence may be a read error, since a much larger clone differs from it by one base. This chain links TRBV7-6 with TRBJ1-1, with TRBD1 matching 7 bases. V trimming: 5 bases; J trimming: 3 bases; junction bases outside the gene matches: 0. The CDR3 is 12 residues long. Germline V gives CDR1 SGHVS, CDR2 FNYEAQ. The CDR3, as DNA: TGTGCCAGCAGCGACAGGGACACTGAAGCTTTCTTT. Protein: CASSDRDTEAFF.